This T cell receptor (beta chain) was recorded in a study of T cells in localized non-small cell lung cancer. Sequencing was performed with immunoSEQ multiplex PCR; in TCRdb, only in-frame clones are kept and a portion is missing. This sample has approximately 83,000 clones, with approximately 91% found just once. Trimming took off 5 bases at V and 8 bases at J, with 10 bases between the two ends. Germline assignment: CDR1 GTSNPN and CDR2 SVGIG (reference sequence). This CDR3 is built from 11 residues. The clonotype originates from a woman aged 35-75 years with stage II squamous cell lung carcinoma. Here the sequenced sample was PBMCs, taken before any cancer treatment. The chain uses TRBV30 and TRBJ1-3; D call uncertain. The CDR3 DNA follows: TGTGCCTGGGCGGGAGGTGACACCATATATTTT. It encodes CAWAGGDTIYF.